This is a list of T cell receptor beta chains from one sample in a study of blood T cell repertoires in COVID-19. Data came from immunoSEQ multiplex PCR; TCRdb stores just in-frame clones and leaves some out. This table holds about 94,000 clones, 75% to 90% found once. The sample was peripheral blood. These TCRs come from a human donor in a cohort sampled during active COVID-19. The CDR3 runs from the conserved cysteine through the conserved F or W. The D gene is left open where the match is weak. Where a row states a size, it is once, few, many or the class of an expanded clone; other rows omit it.

CDR3	DNA	size	V	J	D
CASSLSTGYNSPLHF	TGTGCCAGCAGCCTATCGACTGGCTATAATTCACCCCTCCACTTT	once	TRBV3-1/TRBV3-2	TRBJ1-6	NA
CASSYRAGGPRTGELFF	TGTGCCAGCAGTTATCGGGCGGGAGGGCCACGAACCGGGGAGCTGTTTTTT	NA	TRBV27	TRBJ2-2	TRBD2
CASSLGLAGGYEQYF	TGTGCCAGCAGCTTAGGTCTAGCGGGGGGTTACGAGCAGTACTTC	NA	TRBV11-2	TRBJ2-7	TRBD2
CASSVAFIGGNEQFF	TGTGCCAGCAGCGTAGCTTTTATAGGAGGGAATGAGCAGTTCTTC	NA	TRBV9	TRBJ2-1	NA
CASLLQGGNVLTF	TGTGCCAGCCTTTTACAGGGTGGCAACGTCCTGACTTTC	once	TRBV28	TRBJ2-6	NA
CASSLDHRTGATGELFF	TGTGCCAGCAGCTTAGATCACAGGACAGGGGCCACCGGGGAGCTGTTTTTT	NA	TRBV11-2	TRBJ2-2	TRBD1
CASSVDRADNSPLHF	TGTGCCAGCAGCGTGGACAGGGCAGATAATTCACCCCTCCACTTT	NA	TRBV6-4	TRBJ1-6	TRBD1
CASSLWGRTTDTQYF	TGTGCCAGCAGCTTGTGGGGCAGGACCACAGATACGCAGTATTTT	NA	TRBV5-8	TRBJ2-3	NA
CASSSGQNTEAFF	TGTGCCAGCTCATCGGGACAGAACACTGAAGCTTTCTTT	few	TRBV18	TRBJ1-1	NA
CASSAAGSDTEAFF	TGTGCCAGCAGCGCCGCGGGATCCGACACTGAAGCTTTCTTT	NA	TRBV13	TRBJ1-1	NA
CASSEASGTNTDTQYF	TGTGCCAGCAGTGAAGCTTCGGGTACTAACACAGATACGCAGTATTTT	medium-sized	TRBV2	TRBJ2-3	NA
CASSSKGARTNTEAFF	TGTGCCAGCAGCTCTAAAGGGGCACGGACGAACACTGAAGCTTTCTTT	few	TRBV7-8	TRBJ1-1	NA
CASSAQRGSYNEQFF	TGTGCCAGCAGCGCCCAGAGAGGCTCCTACAATGAGCAGTTCTTC	NA	TRBV9	TRBJ2-1	NA
CASNSPTGGPNEKLFF	TGTGCCAGCAACTCACCAACAGGGGGGCCTAATGAAAAACTGTTTTTT	NA	TRBV5-5	TRBJ1-4	TRBD1
CASSPSGDYGYTF	TGTGCCAGCAGCCCATCCGGTGACTATGGCTACACCTTC	few	TRBV3-1/TRBV3-2	TRBJ1-2	NA
CASSHRAPSTGELFF	TGTGCCAGCAGCCACAGGGCTCCTAGTACCGGGGAGCTGTTTTTT	NA	TRBV14	TRBJ2-2	NA
CASRSRTGGYEQYF	TGTGCCAGCAGGAGCCGGACAGGGGGGTACGAGCAGTACTTC	NA	TRBV2	TRBJ2-7	TRBD1
CASTPDRGYGYTF	TGTGCCAGTACCCCAGACAGGGGCTATGGCTACACCTTC	NA	TRBV28	TRBJ1-2	TRBD1
CASSVQMNTEAFF	TGTGCCAGCAGCGTCCAGATGAACACTGAAGCTTTCTTT	NA	TRBV9	TRBJ1-1	NA
CASSFIGNTIYF	TGTGCCAGCAGCTTCATTGGAAACACCATATATTTT	NA	TRBV7-9	TRBJ1-3	NA
CAWSVLGGAGGYNEQFF	TGTGCCTGGAGTGTACTGGGTGGTGCAGGGGGCTACAATGAGCAGTTCTTC	NA	TRBV30	TRBJ2-1	TRBD1
CASSEGPALPYNEQFF	TGTGCCAGCAGTGAAGGGCCAGCGCTCCCCTACAATGAGCAGTTCTTC	once	TRBV2	TRBJ2-1	NA
CASSLSTERYEQYF	TGTGCCAGCAGCTTATCTACCGAACGTTACGAGCAGTACTTC	few	TRBV11-2	TRBJ2-7	NA
CASSPRTGRNTIYF	TGTGCCAGCAGCCCAAGGACTGGCCGAAACACCATATATTTT	NA	TRBV14	TRBJ1-3	NA
CASSQDSGSQGEQYF	TGTGCCAGCAGCCAAGATAGCGGGAGTCAGGGCGAGCAGTACTTC	NA	TRBV3-1/TRBV3-2	TRBJ2-7	TRBD2
CASSLVGQNTDTQYF	TGTGCCAGCAGTTTAGTGGGACAGAACACAGATACGCAGTATTTT	NA	TRBV28	TRBJ2-3	TRBD1
CASSPGTGGLEQFF	TGCGCCAGCAGCCCCGGGACAGGGGGGCTTGAGCAGTTCTTC	NA	TRBV5-1	TRBJ2-1	TRBD1
CASRRMSSEQYF	TGTGCCAGCAGACGTATGAGTTCCGAGCAGTACTTC	few	TRBV11-2	TRBJ2-7	NA
CASSDRGDQPQHF	TGTGCCAGCAGTGACAGGGGGGATCAGCCCCAGCATTTT	NA	TRBV6-1	TRBJ1-5	TRBD1
CASSLMGGGKGTEAFF	TGTGCCAGCAGTTTAATGGGAGGGGGGAAGGGGACTGAAGCTTTCTTT	NA	TRBV28	TRBJ1-1	NA
CASTPGPSGTYEQYF	TGTGCCAGCACGCCAGGGCCTAGCGGAACCTACGAGCAGTACTTC	NA	TRBV5-4	TRBJ2-7	TRBD2
CASSGPGTDTQYF	TGTGCCAGCAGCGGTCCGGGCACAGATACGCAGTATTTT	NA	TRBV9	TRBJ2-3	NA
CAWALGLAGEGIQYF	TGTGCCTGGGCTCTTGGGCTAGCGGGAGAAGGGATTCAGTACTTC	few	TRBV30	TRBJ2-4	TRBD2
CASSSPGHSNYGYTF	TGTGCCAGTAGTTCACCGGGACACAGCAACTATGGCTACACCTTC	NA	TRBV19	TRBJ1-2	NA
CASSDLLAGVGEQYF	TGTGCCAGCAGTGACCTACTAGCGGGAGTGGGCGAGCAGTACTTC	NA	TRBV27	TRBJ2-7	TRBD2
CSASGGLGPYEQYF	TGCAGTGCTAGTGGGGGACTGGGACCTTACGAGCAGTACTTC	NA	TRBV20-1	TRBJ2-7	NA
CATSHSSRVKDTGELFF	TGTGCCACCAGCCATTCCTCCCGGGTAAAGGACACCGGGGAGCTGTTTTTT	NA	TRBV24-1	TRBJ2-2	NA
CASTTAGGYEQYF	TGTGCCAGCACCACAGCGGGAGGGTACGAGCAGTACTTC	once	TRBV5-4	TRBJ2-7	TRBD2
CASSLQQGLSNQPQHF	TGTGCCAGCAGCTTACAGCAGGGATTGAGCAATCAGCCCCAGCATTTT	NA	TRBV7-8	TRBJ1-5	NA
CASSPPGTAEGFF	TGTGCCAGCAGCCCACCCGGGACAGCAGAAGGGTTCTTC	NA	TRBV28	TRBJ2-1	TRBD1
CASSFMAGVDEKLFF	TGTGCCAGCAGCTTTATGGCAGGGGTCGACGAAAAACTGTTTTTT	NA	TRBV5-5	TRBJ1-4	NA
CASSLFAGRAAFF	TGTGCCAGCAGTTTATTCGCGGGACGCGCCGCTTTCTTT	NA	TRBV12-3/TRBV12-4	TRBJ1-1	NA